The rows below give T cell receptor beta chains drawn from one sample of a study of blood T cell repertoires in COVID-19. Using immunoSEQ multiplex PCR, the repertoire was profiled, and TCRdb retains in-frame clones only, with some absent. Found here are approximately 130,000 clones, around 88% of them singletons; the top ten hold 15% to 20%. Sequencing used peripheral blood. These receptors were collected from a woman in her forties or fifties who had recovered from COVID-19. The CDR3 runs from the conserved cysteine through the conserved F or W. The order of the fields is D gene, J gene, V gene, clone size, CDR3 DNA, CDR3 protein. D genes are given only for firm matches. Rows give clone size only sometimes, using once, few, many, or a class for an expanded clone.

D: NA; J: TRBJ1-1; V: TRBV28; size: NA; DNA: TGTGCCAGCAGTCTCTTTCCGGCCGCGGTAAACACTGAAGCTTTCTTT; CDR3: CASSLFPAAVNTEAFF
D: TRBD2; J: TRBJ2-1; V: TRBV10-3; size: NA; DNA: TGTGCCATCAGTGGGACTAGCGGGTACAATGAGCAGTTCTTC; CDR3: CAISGTSGYNEQFF
D: TRBD2; J: TRBJ2-7; V: TRBV13; size: NA; DNA: TGTGCCAGCAGCATACGACTAGCCCCCTACGAGCAGTACTTC; CDR3: CASSIRLAPYEQYF
D: NA; J: TRBJ1-3; V: TRBV11-3; size: NA; DNA: TGTGCCAGCAGCCCGGACAAGGGAAACACCATATATTTT; CDR3: CASSPDKGNTIYF
D: NA; J: TRBJ1-2; V: TRBV11-2; size: NA; DNA: TGTGCCAGCAGCGCCCGAGGACACAATAACTATGGCTACACCTTC; CDR3: CASSARGHNNYGYTF
D: NA; J: TRBJ2-7; V: TRBV3-1/TRBV3-2; size: NA; DNA: TGTGCCAGCACCCCGACAGTGTCCTCCTACGAGCAGTACTTC; CDR3: CASTPTVSSYEQYF
D: TRBD1; J: TRBJ2-1; V: TRBV7-3; size: NA; DNA: TGTGCCAGCAGCCCCGGGACAGGGCGTATCAATGAGCAGTTCTTC; CDR3: CASSPGTGRINEQFF
D: NA; J: TRBJ1-1; V: TRBV5-4; size: NA; DNA: TGTGCCAGCAGCTTGGCCGGACAGCTTGAAGCTTTCTTT; CDR3: CASSLAGQLEAFF
D: TRBD1; J: TRBJ1-2; V: TRBV15; size: NA; DNA: TGTGCCACCAGCAGAGGGGGACCGACAGGGGTGAATGGGGGCTACACCTTC; CDR3: CATSRGGPTGVNGGYTF
D: NA; J: TRBJ1-4; V: TRBV18; size: NA; DNA: TGTGCCAGCTCACCACAGGGACTAAGCGTTGAAAAACTGTTTTTT; CDR3: CASSPQGLSVEKLFF
D: NA; J: TRBJ2-3; V: TRBV28; size: NA; DNA: TGTGCCAGCAGTTTTCAGCAGGGCGGCACAGATACGCAGTATTTT; CDR3: CASSFQQGGTDTQYF
D: NA; J: TRBJ1-4; V: TRBV2; size: many; DNA: TGTGCCAGCAGTGAATCCGGACAAAGGGAAAAACTGTTTTTT; CDR3: CASSESGQREKLFF
D: TRBD1; J: TRBJ1-2; V: TRBV28; size: NA; DNA: TGTGCCAGCATCGATGGACAGGGCAATGGCTACACCTTC; CDR3: CASIDGQGNGYTF
D: TRBD1; J: TRBJ1-1; V: TRBV27; size: NA; DNA: TGTGCCAGCAGTGAGTACAGGGGGCTAGCTTTCTTT; CDR3: CASSEYRGLAFF
D: NA; J: TRBJ2-2; V: TRBV5-8; size: NA; DNA: TGTGCCAGCACTGACACCGGGGAGCTGTTTTTT; CDR3: CASTDTGELFF
D: TRBD2; J: TRBJ2-3; V: TRBV4-2; size: medium-sized; DNA: TGTGCCAGCAGCCAAGATACCCTCCGGGGGGGCCGGGATACGCAGTATTTT; CDR3: CASSQDTLRGGRDTQYF
D: TRBD2; J: TRBJ2-3; V: TRBV19; size: NA; DNA: TGTGCCAGTAGTCCTAGCGGGAGGGCCCTCACAGATACGCAGTATTTT; CDR3: CASSPSGRALTDTQYF
D: TRBD2; J: TRBJ2-1; V: TRBV7-6; size: NA; DNA: TGTGCCAGCAGCTTAGTAGCGGGAGGGGCGGGTGAGCAGTTCTTC; CDR3: CASSLVAGGAGEQFF
D: NA; J: TRBJ2-7; V: TRBV11-3; size: NA; DNA: TGTGCCAGCAGCTTAGATGGGAGGAGAGGGGTGCGCTACGAGCAGTACTTC; CDR3: CASSLDGRRGVRYEQYF
D: TRBD1; J: TRBJ2-7; V: TRBV18; size: NA; DNA: TGTGCCAGCTCACCCGCAGGGGGCCGTGGGTACGAGCAGTACTTC; CDR3: CASSPAGGRGYEQYF
D: NA; J: TRBJ2-6; V: TRBV29-1; size: NA; DNA: TGCAGCGTTGAAGATAGGGGCGCTGGGGCCAACGTCCTGACTTTC; CDR3: CSVEDRGAGANVLTF
D: NA; J: TRBJ2-2; V: TRBV2; size: NA; DNA: TGTGCCAGCAGTGGTCAACAGGGGAACACCGGGGAGCTGTTTTTT; CDR3: CASSGQQGNTGELFF
D: NA; J: TRBJ2-2; V: TRBV10-2; size: NA; DNA: TGCGCCAGCAGTTCCACAGGGTTGGCCGGGGAGCTGTTTTTT; CDR3: CASSSTGLAGELFF
D: TRBD1; J: TRBJ2-1; V: TRBV5-5; size: NA; DNA: TGTGCCAGCAGCACGAACCGGGACAGGCGACACAATGAGCAGTTCTTC; CDR3: CASSTNRDRRHNEQFF
D: TRBD1; J: TRBJ2-7; V: TRBV18; size: NA; DNA: TGTGCCAGCTCACCACGGGTGAACAGGGGTAACCACGAGCAGTACTTC; CDR3: CASSPRVNRGNHEQYF
D: NA; J: TRBJ2-7; V: TRBV5-5; size: NA; DNA: TGTGCCAGCAGCTTGGCCCCCGGGGCGGGGGAGCAGTACTTC; CDR3: CASSLAPGAGEQYF
D: TRBD1; J: TRBJ2-7; V: TRBV2; size: NA; DNA: TGTGCCAGCAGTTCACAGGGGTACGAGCAGTACTTC; CDR3: CASSSQGYEQYF
D: NA; J: TRBJ2-5; V: TRBV4-2; size: NA; DNA: TGTGCCAGCAGCCAAGGGGGCCGAGAGACCCAGTACTTC; CDR3: CASSQGGRETQYF
D: NA; J: TRBJ1-5; V: TRBV15; size: NA; DNA: TGTGCCACCAGCAGAGATTGGAGTGTGCCAGATCAGCCCCAGCATTTT; CDR3: CATSRDWSVPDQPQHF
D: TRBD2; J: TRBJ2-1; V: TRBV24-1; size: NA; DNA: TGTGCCACCAGTGACCCCGGGACTAGCGGGAACTATGAGCAGTTCTTC; CDR3: CATSDPGTSGNYEQFF
D: TRBD2; J: TRBJ2-2; V: TRBV30; size: NA; DNA: TGTGTATATGGGACTAGCGGGAGCGTCGGGGAGCTGTTTTTT; CDR3: CVYGTSGSVGELFF
D: NA; J: TRBJ2-2; V: TRBV5-1; size: NA; DNA: TGCGCCAGCAGCGCCGGCCCAGACTCGAACACCGGGGAGCTGTTTTTT; CDR3: CASSAGPDSNTGELFF
D: NA; J: TRBJ1-5; V: TRBV6-5; size: NA; DNA: TGTGCCAGCAGCCAGGGAGGGGGGAATCAGCCCCAGCATTTT; CDR3: CASSQGGGNQPQHF
D: NA; J: TRBJ1-5; V: TRBV5-8; size: NA; DNA: TGTGCCAGCAGCTTCTACAATCAGCCCCAGCATTTT; CDR3: CASSFYNQPQHF
D: NA; J: TRBJ2-2; V: TRBV6-5; size: NA; DNA: TGTGCCAGCAGTTATGACTCGGTCACCGGGGAGCTGTTTTTT; CDR3: CASSYDSVTGELFF
D: NA; J: TRBJ1-2; V: TRBV5-1; size: NA; DNA: TGCGCCAGCAGCTTCCTACCTACTCAGGGCCTTAACTATGGCTACACCTTC; CDR3: CASSFLPTQGLNYGYTF
D: NA; J: TRBJ1-3; V: TRBV2; size: once; DNA: TGTGCCAGCAGTACAGTCTCTGGAAACACCATATATTTT; CDR3: CASSTVSGNTIYF
D: TRBD1; J: TRBJ2-1; V: TRBV6-6; size: NA; DNA: TGTGCCAGCAGGAGACAGGGGGCTGGTGAGCAGTTCTTC; CDR3: CASRRQGAGEQFF
D: NA; J: TRBJ1-3; V: TRBV2; size: NA; DNA: TGTGCCAGCTCCTACACAGGCCATGGCTCTGGAAACACCATATATTTT; CDR3: CASSYTGHGSGNTIYF
D: NA; J: TRBJ1-1; V: TRBV7-3; size: NA; DNA: TGTGCCAGCAGCGACGGGACTGAAGCTTTCTTT; CDR3: CASSDGTEAFF
D: TRBD1; J: TRBJ1-2; V: TRBV15; size: NA; DNA: TGTGCCACCAGCAGATTACAGGGGGAATCTAGGGGCTACACCTTC; CDR3: CATSRLQGESRGYTF
D: NA; J: TRBJ2-2; V: TRBV6-5; size: NA; DNA: TGTGCCAGCAGTTACATATTGGAGGGTGCGGAGCTGTTTTTT; CDR3: CASSYILEGAELFF
D: NA; J: TRBJ2-7; V: TRBV5-1; size: NA; DNA: TGCGCCAGCAGCTTTCAGCAGGCCTACGAGCAGTACTTC; CDR3: CASSFQQAYEQYF